This TCR beta chain was sequenced in a study of T-cell memory formation after mild COVID-19. Between the trimmed V and J ends, which lost 4 bases and 3 bases, there was a span of 13 bases. CDR1 is SGHNT and CDR2 is YYREEE in the germline V gene (reference sequence). CDR3 length equals 14 residues. This clonotype turned up a few times. Its antigen is not identified. Barcoded TCR alpha and TCR beta cDNA libraries with UMIs came from 5'RACE using constant-segment primers. From the 5' RACE reads, TCRdb called clonotypes with MiXCR, one entry per CDR3 protein. This table holds about 310,000 distinct CDR3 sequences, roughly 15% found once. Whole-study findings and limits: Chiefly within CM and EM were the contracting CD4+ clones; CD8+ ones were within EMRA.

The rearrangement uses TRBV5-4 and TRBJ2-5, with a weak D call TRBD2 (6 bases). The sample was PBMCs or a T cell subset sorted from them (not recorded which). This sequence was found in a man aged 18 to 29 who had mild COVID-19 (a few samples of this study predate the infection). Cell type and time point are not known. CDR3 sequence: CASSGMGGKETQYF. CDR3 nucleotides: TGTGCCAGCAGCGGAATGGGGGGTAAAGAGACCCAGTACTTC. Combining the CDR3 with reference TRBV5-4 and TRBJ2-5 gives the whole variable domain ETGVTQSPTHLIKTRGQQVTLRCSSQSGHNTVSWYQQALGQGPQFIFQYYREEENGRGNFPPRFSGLQFPNYSSELNVNALELDDSALYLCASSGMGGKETQYFGPGTRLLVL.